This passage covers 4 T cell receptor beta chains from one sample sequenced in a study of blood T cell repertoires in COVID-19. The assay was immunoSEQ multiplex PCR, and TCRdb's table has in-frame clones only and misses some. The profile shows 200,000 to 300,000 clones, approximately 82% of them singletons. What was sequenced was peripheral blood. The receptor set was obtained from a woman older than 75 with acute or convalescent COVID-19.

The chain couples TRBV6-4 to TRBJ1-4, with 9 bases lining up with TRBD1. V trimming: 2 bases; J trimming: 8 bases; junction bases outside the gene matches: 6. Germline CDR1 is MRHNA and CDR2 is SNTAGT. The CDR3 is made up of 15 amino acids. CDR3: CASSDPGTGREKLFF. The CDR3 DNA reads TGTGCCAGCAGTGACCCCGGGACAGGGCGCGAAAAACTGTTTTTT.

This clone showed up just once. This chain connects TRBV5-4 to TRBJ1-2, with TRBD1 matching over 8 bases. CDR3 length: 16 amino acids. Germline V gene data show CDR1 as SGHNT and CDR2 as YYREEE (reference sequence). V lost 2 bases, J lost 4 bases, and 10 bases stayed unmatched. The CDR3 is CASSFGDRTIFYGYTF. CDR3 nucleotides: TGTGCCAGCAGCTTCGGGGACAGGACCATATTCTATGGCTACACCTTC.

This rearrangement joins TRBV18 to TRBJ1-4; 10 bases match TRBD1. The CDR3 runs 17 residues. J lost 0 bases, V lost 5 bases, and 6 bases had no gene match. Germline CDR1 reads KGHSH; CDR2 reads LQKENI. The CDR3 DNA sequence: TGTGCCAGCTCAACACGGACAGGGGGGACAACTAATGAAAAACTGTTTTTT. Amino acid sequence: CASSTRTGGTTNEKLFF.

Here the CDR3 DNA reads TGTGCCATCAGTGGACGTAGCGGGGGGCCATACTACGAGCAGTACTTC. It yields the protein CAISGRSGGPYYEQYF. The chain uses TRBV10-3 and TRBJ2-7, with 10 bases aligning to TRBD2. The CDR3 sequence is 16 residues long. Germline CDR1 is ENHRY and CDR2 is SYGVKD. The junction had 9 bases not matched to a gene; V was cut back by 4 bases and J by 3 bases.